Listed below are T cell receptor beta chains from one sample, sequenced in a study of preoperative IRX-2 immunotherapy in early breast cancer. Measured with immunoSEQ multiplex PCR; TCRdb has only the in-frame clones, and not every one. The sample has around 29,000 clones; approximately 80% are singletons. The sample was acquired from a patient treated with IRX-2 immunotherapy. Receptors originate from a human donor with breast cancer. CDR3s include the opening cysteine and the closing phenylalanine or tryptophan. A D gene is named only where the DNA matches it firmly. The size entry is marked missing in some rows and otherwise reads once, few, many or a size class.

d_gene,j_gene,v_gene,abundance,CDR3nt,CDR3aa
TRBD2,TRBJ2-3,TRBV11-3,.,TGTGCCAGCAGCCGTAGCGGGGGAGGGGATACGCAGTATTTT,CASSRSGGGDTQYF
.,TRBJ1-4,TRBV5-1,once,TGCGCCAGCCCTATAAACCGGGAACCGATAGATGAAAAACTGTTTTTT,CASPINREPIDEKLFF
.,TRBJ1-2,TRBV11-3,.,TGTGCCAGCAGCCTTGCCGGCAGGGCCTATGGCTACACCTTC,CASSLAGRAYGYTF
TRBD1,TRBJ2-2,TRBV7-6,.,TGTGCCGGCAATCCAACAGGGGGCGCCGGCGGGGAGCTGTTTTTT,CAGNPTGGAGGELFF
TRBD2,TRBJ2-7,TRBV11-3,.,TGTGCCAGCAGCGGCGGGGGCGGGAGGACATACGAGCAGTACTTC,CASSGGGGRTYEQYF
.,TRBJ1-5,TRBV28,.,TGTGCCAGCAGTTCGGGACGGAGCAATCAGCCCCAGCATTTT,CASSSGRSNQPQHF
TRBD2,TRBJ2-1,TRBV11-3,.,TGTGCCAGCAGCCCCGGGACTAGGTCATTGAATGAGCAGTTCTTC,CASSPGTRSLNEQFF
.,TRBJ2-7,TRBV30,medium-sized,TGTGCCTGGAGTCCGCCTAGCGACGCCTACGAGCAGTACTTC,CAWSPPSDAYEQYF
TRBD1,TRBJ1-2,TRBV6-8,.,TGTGCCAGCCGAACGTCGACAGGGGGCTATGGCTACACCTTC,CASRTSTGGYGYTF
.,TRBJ1-5,TRBV28,.,TGTGCCAGCAGGCCCCGGGGAAGCAATCAGCCCCAGCATTTT,CASRPRGSNQPQHF
.,TRBJ1-3,TRBV30,.,TGTGCCTGGAGTCAATGGGGAATCTCTGGAAACACCATATATTTT,CAWSQWGISGNTIYF
TRBD2,TRBJ2-5,TRBV28,.,TGTGCCAGCAGTTTCGCAGGGAGGGAAGAGACCCAGTACTTC,CASSFAGREETQYF
TRBD1,TRBJ2-2,TRBV5-1,.,TGCGCCAGCAGAATGGCCGGGACAGGGGAATCCGGGGAGCTGTTTTTT,CASRMAGTGESGELFF
.,TRBJ1-5,TRBV28,.,TGTGCCAGCACCGACAGAGTTTATAGCAATCAGCCCCAGCATTTT,CASTDRVYSNQPQHF
.,TRBJ1-4,TRBV5-1,.,TGCGCCAGCAGCTTGGGGCAGGGAGAAGAAAAACTGTTTTTT,CASSLGQGEEKLFF
.,TRBJ1-3,TRBV6-8,.,TGTGCCAGCAGGTCGGCCGGAAACACCATATATTTT,CASRSAGNTIYF
TRBD2,TRBJ2-7,TRBV28,.,TGTGCCAGCAGTTTGTTGCGGGAGGGTTTGTACGAGCAGTACTTC,CASSLLREGLYEQYF
.,TRBJ1-6,TRBV6-8,.,TGTGCCATCAGCCCCGCCAGGGAATTGAATTCACCCCTCCACTTT,CAISPARELNSPLHF
TRBD1,TRBJ2-1,TRBV5-1,.,TGCGCCAGCAGCGCCCACCCTACAGGGGTCGAGCAGTTCTTC,CASSAHPTGVEQFF
.,TRBJ1-1,TRBV19,.,TGTGCCAGTAGTATGGCGGGGGCAGGCGAAGCTTTCTTT,CASSMAGAGEAFF
TRBD1,TRBJ2-2,TRBV19,.,TGTGCCAGTAGTGCCAGGGGGTCGGGCACCGGGGAGCTGTTTTTT,CASSARGSGTGELFF
.,TRBJ2-1,TRBV23-1,once,TGCGCCAGCAGCAACAATATTCAGGGAAATGAGCAGTTCTTC,CASSNNIQGNEQFF
.,TRBJ1-5,TRBV19,.,TGTGCCAGTAGTATAGAGAGCAATCAGCCCCAGCATTTT,CASSIESNQPQHF
.,TRBJ1-2,TRBV19,.,TGTGCCAGTAGAGGACAGCGTCACTGGGCTAACTATGGCTACACCTTC,CASRGQRHWANYGYTF
TRBD2,TRBJ2-7,TRBV6-8,.,TGTGCCAGCAGTTACATGGCGGGGGACTACGAGCAGTACTTC,CASSYMAGDYEQYF
TRBD2,TRBJ2-1,TRBV19,.,TGTGCCAGTAGTAGTCTAGGGACTAGCGGATACAATGAGCAGTTCTTC,CASSSLGTSGYNEQFF
TRBD1,TRBJ2-3,TRBV6-8,.,TGTGCCACTAGGACCGGGGACAGGGCTCCGTATTTT,CATRTGDRAPYF
.,TRBJ2-7,TRBV7-7,once,TGTGCCAGCAGCTTAGACTCGACTGGCTACGAGCAGTACTTC,CASSLDSTGYEQYF
.,TRBJ2-7,TRBV11-3,.,TGTGCCAGCAGTCAACAGGTAAACTCCTACGAGCAGTACTTC,CASSQQVNSYEQYF
.,TRBJ2-7,TRBV19,.,TGTGCCAGTAGTATAAGGTTTACCTACGAGCAGTACTTC,CASSIRFTYEQYF
.,TRBJ2-5,TRBV25-1,few,TGTGCCAGCGGACTATCAGGGGCCCGAGAGACCCAGTACTTC,CASGLSGARETQYF
.,TRBJ1-4,TRBV30,.,TGTGCCTGGAGACCTTCGGACACGAGAGGTGAAAAACTGTTTTTT,CAWRPSDTRGEKLFF
TRBD2,TRBJ2-1,TRBV28,.,TGTGCCAGCAGGCACACAGGGGGGGAGCGACTAGCGGGACGCAATGAGCAGTTCTTC,CASRHTGGERLAGRNEQFF
.,TRBJ1-2,TRBV28,.,TGTGCCAGCAGTTTACGGAACGACTATGGCTACACCTTC,CASSLRNDYGYTF
.,TRBJ1-3,TRBV15,.,TGTGCCACCAGCAGAGATCGCAGCTCTGGAAACACCATATATTTT,CATSRDRSSGNTIYF
.,TRBJ1-3,TRBV6-8,.,TGTGCCAGCAGCCCCGGTGGGGTTGGAAACACCATATATTTT,CASSPGGVGNTIYF
.,TRBJ2-5,TRBV7-1,once,TGTGCCAGCAGCCTCAATTGGAGGTTAAGGTGGGAGACCCAGTACTTC,CASSLNWRLRWETQYF
TRBD1,TRBJ2-4,TRBV10-3,.,TGTGCCATCAGTGAGTTGACCGGGCCAGGGGGAAACATTCAGTACTTC,CAISELTGPGGNIQYF
.,TRBJ1-5,TRBV10-3,.,TGTGCCATCAGTGAGGCCAGAGACCATCAGCCCCAGCATTTT,CAISEARDHQPQHF
.,TRBJ2-3,TRBV18,.,TGTGCCAGCTCACCACCGTTGGCTGAAGATACGCAGTATTTT,CASSPPLAEDTQYF
.,TRBJ1-3,TRBV14,.,TGTGCCAGCAGCCAAGCCTTCTCTGGAAACACCATATATTTT,CASSQAFSGNTIYF